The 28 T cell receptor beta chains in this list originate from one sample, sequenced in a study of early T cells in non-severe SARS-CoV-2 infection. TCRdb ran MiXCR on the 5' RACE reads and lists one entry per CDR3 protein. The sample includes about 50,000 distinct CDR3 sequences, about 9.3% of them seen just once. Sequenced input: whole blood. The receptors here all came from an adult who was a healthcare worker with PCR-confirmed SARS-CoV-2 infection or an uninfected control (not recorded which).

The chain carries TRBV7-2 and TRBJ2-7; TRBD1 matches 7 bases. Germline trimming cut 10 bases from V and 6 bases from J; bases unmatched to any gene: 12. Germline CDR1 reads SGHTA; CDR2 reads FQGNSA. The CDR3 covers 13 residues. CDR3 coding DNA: TGTGCCACCCGGGCCCAGGGGGTGGGCGAGCAGTACTTC. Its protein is CATRAQGVGEQYF.

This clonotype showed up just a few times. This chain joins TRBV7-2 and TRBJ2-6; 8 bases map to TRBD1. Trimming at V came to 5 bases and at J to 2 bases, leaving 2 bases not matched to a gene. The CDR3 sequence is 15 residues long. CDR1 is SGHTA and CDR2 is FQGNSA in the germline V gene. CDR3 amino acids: CASSLDRAGANVLTF. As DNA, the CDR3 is TGTGCCAGCAGCCTGGACAGGGCTGGGGCCAACGTCCTGACTTTC.

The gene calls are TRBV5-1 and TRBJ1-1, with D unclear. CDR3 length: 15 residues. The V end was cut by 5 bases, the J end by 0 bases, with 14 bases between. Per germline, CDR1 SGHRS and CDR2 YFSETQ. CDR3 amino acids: CASRHEAVMNTEAFF. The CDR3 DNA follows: TGCGCCAGCAGACACGAGGCAGTCATGAACACTGAAGCTTTCTTT.

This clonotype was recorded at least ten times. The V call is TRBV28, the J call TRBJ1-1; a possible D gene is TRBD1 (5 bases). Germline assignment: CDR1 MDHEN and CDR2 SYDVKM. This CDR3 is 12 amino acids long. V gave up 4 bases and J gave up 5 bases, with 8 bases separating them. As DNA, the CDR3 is TGTGCCAGCAGTTCATACAGGACTGAAGCTTTCTTT. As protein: CASSSYRTEAFF.

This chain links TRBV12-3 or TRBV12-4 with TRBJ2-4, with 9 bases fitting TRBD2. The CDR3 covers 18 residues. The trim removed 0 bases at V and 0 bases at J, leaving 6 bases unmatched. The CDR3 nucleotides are TGTGCCAGCAGTTTAGCAGGTCTAGCGGGGCTAGCCAAAAACATTCAGTACTTC. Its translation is CASSLAGLAGLAKNIQYF.

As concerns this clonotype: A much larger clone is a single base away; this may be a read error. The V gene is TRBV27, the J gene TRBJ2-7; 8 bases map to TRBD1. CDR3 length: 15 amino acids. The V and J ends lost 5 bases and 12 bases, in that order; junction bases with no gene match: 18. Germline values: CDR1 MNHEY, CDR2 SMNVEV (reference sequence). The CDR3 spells CASSPLDREGVGLYF. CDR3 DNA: TGTGCCAGCAGTCCCCTGGACAGGGAAGGCGTCGGGCTGTACTTC.

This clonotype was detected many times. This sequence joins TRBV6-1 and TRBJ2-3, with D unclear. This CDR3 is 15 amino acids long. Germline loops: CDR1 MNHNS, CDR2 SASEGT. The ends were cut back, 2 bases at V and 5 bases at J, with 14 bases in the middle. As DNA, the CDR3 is TGTGCCAGCAGTGAACGAGGCTCCTTCGGAGATACGCAGTATTTT. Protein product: CASSERGSFGDTQYF.

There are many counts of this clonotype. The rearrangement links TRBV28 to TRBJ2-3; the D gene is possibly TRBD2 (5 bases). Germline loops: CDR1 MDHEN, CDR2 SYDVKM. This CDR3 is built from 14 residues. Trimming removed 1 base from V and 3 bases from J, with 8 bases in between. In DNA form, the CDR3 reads TGTGCCAGCAGTTTATATTCGGGAACAGATACGCAGTATTTT. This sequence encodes CASSLYSGTDTQYF.

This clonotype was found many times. In nucleotides, the CDR3 is TGTGCCAGCAGGGGGGCATCAGATACGCAGTATTTT. Residues: CASRGASDTQYF. V and J are TRBV6-1 and TRBJ2-3; TRBD1 might be the D (6 bases). V lost 6 bases, J lost 4 bases, and 8 bases lay in between. The germline V gene encodes CDR1 MNHNS and CDR2 SASEGT. The length of the CDR3 is 12 residues.

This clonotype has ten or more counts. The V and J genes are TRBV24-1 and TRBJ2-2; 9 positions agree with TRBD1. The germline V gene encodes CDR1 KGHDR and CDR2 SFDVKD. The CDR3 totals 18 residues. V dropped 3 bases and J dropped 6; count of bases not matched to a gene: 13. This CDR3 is CATSDINMDRGRAGELFF. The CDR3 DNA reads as TGTGCCACCAGTGATATTAATATGGACAGGGGCAGAGCCGGGGAGCTGTTTTTT.

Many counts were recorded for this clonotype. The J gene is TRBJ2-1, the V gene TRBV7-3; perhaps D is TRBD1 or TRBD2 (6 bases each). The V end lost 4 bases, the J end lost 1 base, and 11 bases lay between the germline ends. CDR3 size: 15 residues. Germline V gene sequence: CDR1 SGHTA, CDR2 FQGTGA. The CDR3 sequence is CASSSSGASYNEQFF. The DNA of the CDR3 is TGTGCCAGCAGCTCTTCGGGGGCGTCCTACAATGAGCAGTTCTTC.

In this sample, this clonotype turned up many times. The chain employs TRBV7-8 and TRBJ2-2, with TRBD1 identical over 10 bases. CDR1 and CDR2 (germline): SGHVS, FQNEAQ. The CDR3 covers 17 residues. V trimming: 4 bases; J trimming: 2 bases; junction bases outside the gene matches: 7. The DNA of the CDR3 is TGTGCCAGCAGCTCCTGGGACAGGGGTCCCAACACCGGGGAGCTGTTTTTT. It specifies CASSSWDRGPNTGELFF.

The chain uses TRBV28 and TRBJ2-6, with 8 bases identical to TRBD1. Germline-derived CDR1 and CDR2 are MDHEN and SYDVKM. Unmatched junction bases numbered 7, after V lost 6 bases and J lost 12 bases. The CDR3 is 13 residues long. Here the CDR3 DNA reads TGTGCCAGCAGCAAGGACAGGGTCGCCGTCCTGACTTTC. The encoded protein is CASSKDRVAVLTF. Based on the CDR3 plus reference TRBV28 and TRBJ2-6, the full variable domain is DVKVTQSSRYLVKRTGEKVFLECVQDMDHENMFWYRQDPGLGLRLIYFSYDVKMKEKGDIPEGYSVSREKKERFSLILESASTNQTSMYLCASSKDRVAVLTFGAGSRLTVL.

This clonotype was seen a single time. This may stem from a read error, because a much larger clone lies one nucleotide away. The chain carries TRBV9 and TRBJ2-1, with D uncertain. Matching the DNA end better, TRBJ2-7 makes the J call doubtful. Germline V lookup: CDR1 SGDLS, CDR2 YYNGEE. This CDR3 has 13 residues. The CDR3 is CASSVPLVNEQYF. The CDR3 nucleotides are TGTGCCAGCAGCGTACCACTTGTCAATGAGCAGTACTTC.

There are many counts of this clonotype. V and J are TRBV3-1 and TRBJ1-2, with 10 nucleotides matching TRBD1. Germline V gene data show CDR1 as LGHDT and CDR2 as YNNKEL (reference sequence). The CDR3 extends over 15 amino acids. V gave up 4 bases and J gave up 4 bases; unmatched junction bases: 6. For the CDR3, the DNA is TGTGCCAGCAGCCCTGACAGGGGGCGCGGCTATGGCTACACCTTC. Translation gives CASSPDRGRGYGYTF. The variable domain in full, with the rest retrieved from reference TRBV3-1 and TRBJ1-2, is DTAVSQTPKYLVTQMGNDKSIKCEQNLGHDTMYWYKQDSKKFLKIMFSYNNKELIINETVPNRFSPKSPDKAHLNLHINSLELGDSAVYFCASSPDRGRGYGYTFGSGTRLTVV.

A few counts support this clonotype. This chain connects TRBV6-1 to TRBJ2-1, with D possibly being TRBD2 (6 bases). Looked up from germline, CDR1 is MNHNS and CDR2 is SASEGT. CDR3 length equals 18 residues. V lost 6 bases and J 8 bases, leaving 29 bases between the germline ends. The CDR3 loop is CASSAFRAGRRVGDEQFF. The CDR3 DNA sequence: TGTGCCAGCAGCGCTTTCCGGGCTGGCAGGAGGGTGGGCGATGAGCAGTTCTTC.

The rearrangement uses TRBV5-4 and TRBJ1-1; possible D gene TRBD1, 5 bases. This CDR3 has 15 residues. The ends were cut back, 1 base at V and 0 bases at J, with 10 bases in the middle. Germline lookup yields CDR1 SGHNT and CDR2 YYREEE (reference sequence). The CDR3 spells CASSLRDRLNTEAFF. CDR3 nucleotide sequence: TGTGCCAGCAGCTTGAGGGACCGCCTGAACACTGAAGCTTTCTTT.

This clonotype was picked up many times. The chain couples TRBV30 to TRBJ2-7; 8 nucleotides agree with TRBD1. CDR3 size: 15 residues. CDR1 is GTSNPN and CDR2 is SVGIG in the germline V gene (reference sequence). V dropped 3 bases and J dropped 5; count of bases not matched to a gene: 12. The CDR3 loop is CAWSLFGAGGDEQYF. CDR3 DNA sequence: TGTGCCTGGAGCCTATTCGGGGCAGGGGGCGACGAGCAGTACTTC.

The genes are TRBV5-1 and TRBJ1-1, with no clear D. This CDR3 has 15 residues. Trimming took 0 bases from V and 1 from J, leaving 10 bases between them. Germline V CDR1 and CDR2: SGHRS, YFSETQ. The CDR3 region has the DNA TGCGCCAGCAGCTTGGAGGGCGGCAAGAACACTGAAGCTTTCTTT. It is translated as CASSLEGGKNTEAFF.

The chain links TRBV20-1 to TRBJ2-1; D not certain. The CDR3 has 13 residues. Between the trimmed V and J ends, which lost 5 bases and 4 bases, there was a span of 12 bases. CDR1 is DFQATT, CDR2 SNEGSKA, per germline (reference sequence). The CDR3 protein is CSAPRTEYNEQFF. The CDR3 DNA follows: TGCAGTGCTCCTAGGACGGAATACAATGAGCAGTTCTTC.

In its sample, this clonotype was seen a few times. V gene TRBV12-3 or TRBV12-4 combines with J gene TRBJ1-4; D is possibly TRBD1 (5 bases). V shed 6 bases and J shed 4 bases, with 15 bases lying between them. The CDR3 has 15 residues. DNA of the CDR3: TGTGCCAGCAGCCTAAACCGACAGTTTAATGAAAAACTGTTTTTT. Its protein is CASSLNRQFNEKLFF.

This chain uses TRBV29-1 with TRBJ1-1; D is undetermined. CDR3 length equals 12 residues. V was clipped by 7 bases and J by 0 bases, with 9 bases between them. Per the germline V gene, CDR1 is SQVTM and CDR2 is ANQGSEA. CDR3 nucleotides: TGCAGCGGCAGTCTTATGAACACTGAAGCTTTCTTT. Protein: CSGSLMNTEAFF.

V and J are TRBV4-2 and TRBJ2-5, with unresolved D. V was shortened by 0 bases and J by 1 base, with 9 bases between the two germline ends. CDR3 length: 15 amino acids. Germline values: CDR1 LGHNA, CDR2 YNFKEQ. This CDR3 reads CASSQEKAGQETQYF. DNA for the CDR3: TGTGCCAGCAGCCAAGAAAAGGCCGGCCAAGAGACCCAGTACTTC.

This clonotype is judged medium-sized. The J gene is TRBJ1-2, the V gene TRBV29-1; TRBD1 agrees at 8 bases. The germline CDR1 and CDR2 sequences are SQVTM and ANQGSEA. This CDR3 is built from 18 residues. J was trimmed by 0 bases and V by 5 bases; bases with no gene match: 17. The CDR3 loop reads CSVPNTGTGLLPNYGYTF. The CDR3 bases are TGCAGCGTTCCTAATACCGGGACAGGACTACTTCCTAACTATGGCTACACCTTC.

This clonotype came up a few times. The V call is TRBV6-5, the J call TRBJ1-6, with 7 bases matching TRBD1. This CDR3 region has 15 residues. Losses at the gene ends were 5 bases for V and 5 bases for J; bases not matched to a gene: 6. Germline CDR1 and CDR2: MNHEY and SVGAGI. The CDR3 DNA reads TGTGCCAGCAGTCGACAGGGTAGCCATAATTCACCCCTCCACTTT. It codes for CASSRQGSHNSPLHF.

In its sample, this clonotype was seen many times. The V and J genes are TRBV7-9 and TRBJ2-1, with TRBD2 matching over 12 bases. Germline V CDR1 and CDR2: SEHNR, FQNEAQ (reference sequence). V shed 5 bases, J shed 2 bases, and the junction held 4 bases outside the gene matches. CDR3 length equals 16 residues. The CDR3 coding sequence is TGTGCCAGCAGCACCCGGACTAGCGGGACCTACAATGAGCAGTTCTTC. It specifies CASSTRTSGTYNEQFF.

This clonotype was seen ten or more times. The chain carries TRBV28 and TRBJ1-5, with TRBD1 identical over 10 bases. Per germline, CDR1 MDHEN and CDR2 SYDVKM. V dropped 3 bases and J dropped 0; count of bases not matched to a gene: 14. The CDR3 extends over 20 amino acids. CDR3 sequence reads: CASSLPRIGQGEHSNQPQHF. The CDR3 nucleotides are TGTGCCAGCAGTTTGCCTCGGATCGGACAGGGGGAACATAGCAATCAGCCCCAGCATTTT.

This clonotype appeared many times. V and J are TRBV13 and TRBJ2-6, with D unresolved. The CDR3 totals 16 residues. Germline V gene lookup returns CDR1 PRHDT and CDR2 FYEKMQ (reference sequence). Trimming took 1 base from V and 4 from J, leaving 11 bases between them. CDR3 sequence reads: CASSLARWAGANVLTF. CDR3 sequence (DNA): TGTGCCAGCAGCTTAGCTAGATGGGCCGGGGCCAACGTCCTGACTTTC.